This note documents a single T cell receptor (beta chain) sequence. Antigen: not known. The sample is drawn from a study of post-analysis software for immune sequencing data. Across the whole study: Some patients lacked subtype; others had relapsing-remitting, secondary progressive or progressive-relapsing disease.

General study results and limits: Relative to controls, patients had five TRBV segments at higher frequency, with TRBV5-6, TRBV5-1 and TRBV20-1 among these. Significantly lower normalized Chao1 diversity was seen in multiple sclerosis patients than in controls.

CDR1 and CDR2 (germline): SGHRS, YFSETQ. Trimming took off 4 bases at V and 6 bases at J, with 11 bases between the two ends. This CDR3 has 13 residues. Unique molecular identifiers were present in the TCR beta cDNA libraries. T cells numbering about 0.85 to 10 million gave rise to around 460,000 cDNA molecules. Each CDR3 protein is one row after TCRdb ran MiXCR on the PCR reads. The sample includes about 770,000 distinct CDR3 sequences, more than 45% seen only once; the top ten take 4% to 5%. The receptor's source is a girl under 18 with multiple sclerosis. The sequenced material came from blood. This sequence joins TRBV5-1 and TRBJ2-1; D gene unclear. The CDR3, as DNA: TGCGCCAGCAGCATGGTGGCTAGCAATGAGCAGTTCTTC. Its translation is CASSMVASNEQFF.